These T cell receptor beta chains were read from a single sample in a study of blood T cell repertoires in COVID-19. The repertoire was sequenced with immunoSEQ multiplex PCR; TCRdb's copy has only in-frame clones and lacks some. The sample holds 150,000 or so clones, approximately 92% seen once. Input material: peripheral blood. The receptors come from a woman aged 40 to 49 with acute or convalescent COVID-19. Both conserved end residues are part of each CDR3. The D gene is left open where the match is weak. Clone size is not always given. Where it is, it says once, few, many or a class for expanded clones.

once	TRBV9	TRBD1	TRBJ2-1	CASSVEPRDSPYNEQFF	TGTGCCAGCAGCGTAGAACCACGGGACAGCCCTTACAATGAGCAGTTCTTC
.	TRBV9	.	TRBJ2-3	CASSAPETSTDTQYF	TGTGCCAGCAGCGCCCCGGAGACTAGCACAGATACGCAGTATTTT
.	TRBV7-2	TRBD1	TRBJ2-2	CASSFRDRDTGELFF	TGTGCCAGCAGCTTCCGGGACAGGGACACCGGGGAGCTGTTTTTT
.	TRBV30	.	TRBJ2-7	CAWSVRAGYEQYF	TGTGCCTGGAGTGTACGAGCGGGCTACGAGCAGTACTTC
.	TRBV19	TRBD2	TRBJ2-7	CASSMGGGTSLYEQYF	TGTGCCAGTAGTATGGGAGGTGGGACTAGCCTCTACGAGCAGTACTTC
.	TRBV15	.	TRBJ1-1	CATSKVDRPNTEAFF	TGTGCCACCAGCAAAGTAGACAGACCCAACACTGAAGCTTTCTTT
.	TRBV7-8	TRBD1	TRBJ1-1	CASSRGTVVTEAFF	TGTGCCAGCAGCCGAGGGACAGTCGTCACTGAAGCTTTCTTT
.	TRBV2	TRBD2	TRBJ2-7	CASSPRTSGGEQYF	TGTGCCAGCAGCCCTAGGACTAGCGGGGGCGAGCAGTACTTC
once	TRBV9	.	TRBJ1-1	CASSAFGDGQAFF	TGTGCCAGCAGCGCCTTCGGAGACGGTCAAGCTTTCTTT
once	TRBV18	.	TRBJ2-3	CASSGRDADTQYF	TGTGCCAGCTCGGGTCGGGATGCAGATACGCAGTATTTT
.	TRBV29-1	.	TRBJ1-1	CSFMPGNTEAFF	TGCAGCTTCATGCCCGGGAACACTGAAGCTTTCTTT
.	TRBV7-2	.	TRBJ1-1	CASSFLRGNTEAFF	TGTGCCAGCAGCTTCCTTAGGGGAAACACTGAAGCTTTCTTT
.	TRBV2	.	TRBJ1-2	CASRKQELNGYTF	TGTGCCAGCAGGAAACAGGAACTTAACGGCTACACCTTC
.	TRBV28	TRBD1	TRBJ1-1	CASRTGVVTEAFF	TGTGCCAGCAGGACAGGGGTTGTCACTGAAGCTTTCTTT
.	TRBV15	.	TRBJ2-5	CATSRVGGIETQYF	TGTGCCACCAGCAGAGTAGGGGGTATTGAGACCCAGTACTTC
.	TRBV4-2	TRBD2	TRBJ2-5	CASSQDAGGQETQYF	TGTGCCAGCAGCCAAGATGCGGGAGGCCAAGAGACCCAGTACTTC
.	TRBV14	.	TRBJ2-7	CASSQVTTKGEQYF	TGTGCCAGCAGCCAAGTAACCACGAAGGGGGAGCAGTACTTC
.	TRBV20-1	TRBD1	TRBJ1-2	CSASLQGEGYGYTF	TGCAGTGCTAGTCTACAGGGGGAGGGCTATGGCTACACCTTC
.	TRBV6-5	.	TRBJ1-5	CASRLESSPNQPQHF	TGTGCCAGCAGGTTGGAGAGCTCCCCGAATCAGCCCCAGCATTTT
.	TRBV15	.	TRBJ1-2	CATSRDLGYGYTF	TGTGCCACCAGCAGAGATCTCGGGTATGGCTACACCTTC
once	TRBV6-2/TRBV6-3	.	TRBJ2-7	CASSYSGHEQYF	TGTGCCAGCAGTTACTCTGGGCACGAGCAGTACTTC
.	TRBV5-1	.	TRBJ2-2	CASSFSGTNTGELFF	TGCGCCAGCAGCTTTAGCGGAACGAACACCGGGGAGCTGTTTTTT
.	TRBV18	.	TRBJ2-5	CASSPLQGTTQETQYF	TGTGCCAGCTCACCACTCCAGGGTACTACTCAAGAGACCCAGTACTTC
.	TRBV27	.	TRBJ2-3	CASSLVRKADTQYF	TGTGCCAGCAGTTTGGTCAGGAAGGCAGATACGCAGTATTTT
.	TRBV27	TRBD2	TRBJ2-5	CASSPRLAGGQVETQYF	TGTGCCAGCAGTCCCAGACTAGCGGGGGGTCAGGTAGAGACCCAGTACTTC
once	TRBV5-4	TRBD1	TRBJ2-6	CASSSRDRGSSGANVLTF	TGTGCCAGCAGCTCCCGGGACAGGGGTAGCTCTGGGGCCAACGTCCTGACTTTC
few	TRBV29-1	.	TRBJ2-5	CSVELGGETQYF	TGCAGCGTTGAATTAGGGGGAGAGACCCAGTACTTC
.	TRBV13	.	TRBJ2-2	CASSSNTGELFF	TGTGCCAGCAGCTCAAACACCGGGGAGCTGTTTTTT
.	TRBV2	.	TRBJ1-4	CASSPHRHLTNEKLFF	TGTGCCAGCAGCCCCCATCGACACCTAACTAATGAAAAACTGTTTTTT
.	TRBV20-1	.	TRBJ2-1	CSASSSWGGYNEQFF	TGCAGTGCTAGTTCGAGTTGGGGCGGTTACAATGAGCAGTTCTTC
.	TRBV4-2	TRBD2	TRBJ2-5	CASSQSGTTQETQYF	TGTGCCAGCAGCCAATCTGGGACTACCCAAGAGACCCAGTACTTC
.	TRBV27	TRBD1	TRBJ1-5	CASSTGTGGNQPQHF	TGTGCCAGTTCCACCGGGACAGGGGGCAATCAGCCCCAGCATTTT
.	TRBV9	TRBD2	TRBJ2-2	CASSVQAGDTGELFF	TGTGCCAGCAGCGTACAAGCGGGGGACACCGGGGAGCTGTTTTTT